The clone carrying this TCR beta chain was recorded many times. PBMCs were collected from an approximately 10 ml volume of fresh peripheral blood. This sample is part of a study of T cells in Graves' hyperthyroidism and ophthalmopathy. Across the whole study: Upon initial diagnosis and before any treatment, peripheral blood was collected.

RNA transcripts yielded amplified TCR beta CDR3 regions. Researchers ran a first-round RT-PCR on the TCR CDR3 using the HTBI primer set. TCRdb re-derived calls from the multiplex PCR reads in MiXCR, one entry per CDR3 protein. The data contain 300,000 to 450,000 distinct CDR3 sequences, about 15% of them singletons. This CDR3 contains 12 residues. V dropped 0 bases and J dropped 6 bases, with 4 bases sitting between them. Germline CDR1 reads SGDLS; CDR2 reads YYNGEE. This sequence joins TRBV9 and TRBJ2-1; D gene uncertain. This TCR came from a woman in her thirties with Graves' ophthalmopathy. Material for sequencing was blood. The CDR3, as DNA: TGTGCCAGCAGCGTAGGAGTCAATGAGCAGTTCTTC. The encoded protein is CASSVGVNEQFF.